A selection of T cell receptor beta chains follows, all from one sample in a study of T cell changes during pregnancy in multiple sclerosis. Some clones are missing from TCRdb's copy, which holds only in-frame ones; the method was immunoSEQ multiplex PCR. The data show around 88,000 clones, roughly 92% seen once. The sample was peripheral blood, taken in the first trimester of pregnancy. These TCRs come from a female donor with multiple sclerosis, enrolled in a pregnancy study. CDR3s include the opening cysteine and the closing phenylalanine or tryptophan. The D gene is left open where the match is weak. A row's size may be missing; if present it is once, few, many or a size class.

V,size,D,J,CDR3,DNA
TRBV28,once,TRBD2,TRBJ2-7,CASSTLQGAIAGGHNEQYF,TGTGCCAGCAGCACCCTACAGGGGGCAATAGCGGGAGGGCACAACGAGCAGTACTTC
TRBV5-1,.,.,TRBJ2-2,CASSFGGGELFF,TGCGCCAGCAGCTTCGGGGGCGGGGAGCTGTTTTTT
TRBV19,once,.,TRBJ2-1,CASSMLAEREQFF,TGTGCCAGTAGTATGCTAGCCGAGCGTGAGCAGTTCTTC
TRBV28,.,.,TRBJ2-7,CASRMTVLRDEQYF,TGTGCCAGCAGAATGACCGTCCTGAGGGACGAGCAGTACTTC
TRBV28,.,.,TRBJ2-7,CASSLDFSGAYEQYF,TGTGCCAGCAGTTTAGATTTTAGCGGCGCCTACGAGCAGTACTTC
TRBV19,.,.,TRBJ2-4,CASSTPGGKNIQYF,TGTGCCAGTAGTACCCCAGGGGGGAAAAACATTCAGTACTTC
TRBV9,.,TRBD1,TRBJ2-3,CASSARDRETDTQYF,TGTGCCAGCAGCGCCCGGGACAGAGAAACAGATACGCAGTATTTT
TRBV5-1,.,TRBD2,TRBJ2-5,CASNPWLLAGGVKETQYF,TGCGCCAGCAATCCGTGGCTGCTAGCGGGAGGGGTGAAAGAGACCCAGTACTTC
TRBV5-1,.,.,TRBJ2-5,CASSLYRGGGTQYF,TGCGCCAGCAGCTTGTACAGGGGAGGCGGGACCCAGTACTTC
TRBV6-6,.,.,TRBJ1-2,CATSKGQDYGYTF,TGTGCCACTTCGAAGGGACAAGACTATGGCTACACCTTC
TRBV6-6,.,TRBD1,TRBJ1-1,CASSYGTAKTEAFF,TGTGCCAGCAGTTACGGGACAGCAAAAACTGAAGCTTTCTTT
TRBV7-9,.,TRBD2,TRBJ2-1,CASSLRGLAGSRYNEQFF,TGTGCCAGCAGCTTACGAGGGCTAGCGGGAAGCCGATACAATGAGCAGTTCTTC
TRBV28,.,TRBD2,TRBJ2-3,CASSKTSGRPLTDTQYF,TGTGCCAGCAGTAAAACTAGCGGGAGGCCCCTCACAGATACGCAGTATTTT
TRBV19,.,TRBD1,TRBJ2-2,CASSVTGTGVTGELFF,TGTGCCAGTAGCGTCACCGGGACAGGGGTCACCGGGGAGCTGTTTTTT
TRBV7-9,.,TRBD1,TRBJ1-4,CASSRDRDTEKLFF,TGTGCCAGCAGCCGGGACAGGGATACGGAAAAACTGTTTTTT
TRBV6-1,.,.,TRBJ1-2,CASSEEDSPSNYGYTF,TGTGCCAGCAGTGAAGAAGACAGCCCCTCCAATTATGGCTACACCTTC
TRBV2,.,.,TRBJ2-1,CASSGLISPSYNEQFF,TGTGCCAGCAGTGGGCTTATTTCCCCCTCCTACAATGAGCAGTTCTTC
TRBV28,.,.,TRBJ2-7,CASSLRENYEQYF,TGTGCCAGCAGTCTCCGGGAGAACTACGAGCAGTACTTC
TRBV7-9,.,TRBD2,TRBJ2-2,CASSLGLAGIPVELFF,TGTGCCAGCAGCTTAGGACTAGCGGGGATACCGGTGGAGCTGTTTTTT
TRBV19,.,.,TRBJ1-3,CASKTWAPEGTIYF,TGTGCCAGTAAAACATGGGCACCAGAAGGCACCATATATTTT
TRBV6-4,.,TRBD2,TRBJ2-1,CASSPGLGSYNEQFF,TGTGCCAGCAGTCCGGGACTAGGCTCCTACAATGAGCAGTTCTTC
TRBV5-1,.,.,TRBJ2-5,CASSLGTTQRETQYF,TGCGCCAGCAGCTTGGGCACTACCCAACGGGAGACCCAGTACTTC
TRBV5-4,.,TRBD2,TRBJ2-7,CASSLGTTYEQYF,TGTGCCAGCAGCTTAGGGACTACCTACGAGCAGTACTTC
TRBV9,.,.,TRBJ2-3,CASSVGLDSTDTQYF,TGTGCCAGCAGCGTAGGACTAGATAGCACAGATACGCAGTATTTT
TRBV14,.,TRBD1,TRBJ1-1,CASSQGDRANTEAFF,TGTGCCAGCAGCCAAGGGGACAGGGCGAACACTGAAGCTTTCTTT
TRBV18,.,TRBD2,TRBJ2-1,CASSPPGLAGVFEQFF,TGTGCCAGCTCACCGCCGGGGCTAGCGGGAGTGTTTGAGCAGTTCTTC
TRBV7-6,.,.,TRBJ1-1,CASSLFSGSNTEAFF,TGTGCCAGCAGCTTATTCTCAGGATCGAACACTGAAGCTTTCTTT
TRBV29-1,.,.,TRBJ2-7,CSVVSGYFYEQYF,TGCAGCGTTGTAAGCGGTTATTTCTACGAGCAGTACTTC
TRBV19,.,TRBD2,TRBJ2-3,CASKQTSSRTDTQYF,TGTGCCAGTAAACAGACTAGCTCGCGCACAGATACGCAGTATTTT
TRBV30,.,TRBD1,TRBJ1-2,CAWSVPLRTGIF,TGTGCCTGGAGTGTACCCCTTAGGACAGGTATCTTC
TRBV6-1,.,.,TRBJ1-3,CASSEGTHRSSGNTIYF,TGTGCCAGCAGTGAGGGGACACACCGAAGCTCTGGAAACACCATATATTTT
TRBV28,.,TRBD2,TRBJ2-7,CASSLGGRTSYEQYF,TGTGCCAGCAGTTTAGGCGGGAGGACTAGCTACGAGCAGTACTTC
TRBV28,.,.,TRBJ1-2,CASSFGELYGYTF,TGTGCCAGCAGCTTCGGGGAACTCTATGGCTACACCTTC
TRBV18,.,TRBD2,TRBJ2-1,CASSPLFPSGANEQFF,TGTGCCAGCTCACCACTATTCCCTAGCGGAGCAAATGAGCAGTTCTTC
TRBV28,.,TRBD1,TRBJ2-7,CASSPPSTGDEQYF,TGTGCCAGCAGTCCCCCCTCGACAGGGGATGAGCAGTACTTC
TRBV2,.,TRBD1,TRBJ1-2,CASSTPQEQGPDRLNYGYTF,TGTGCCAGCAGCACACCCCAGGAACAGGGGCCCGACCGTTTAAACTATGGCTACACCTTC
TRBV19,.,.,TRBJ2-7,CASSIGDRPRVHEQYF,TGTGCCAGTAGTATAGGTGACAGACCAAGAGTCCACGAGCAGTACTTC
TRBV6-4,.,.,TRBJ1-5,CASRAHSRADGPQHF,TGTGCCAGCAGAGCCCACAGCAGGGCGGATGGGCCCCAGCATTTT
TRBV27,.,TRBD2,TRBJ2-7,CASSPLAGGREQYF,TGTGCCAGCAGTCCCCTAGCGGGAGGCCGCGAGCAGTACTTC
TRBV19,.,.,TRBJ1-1,CASSTPWGSNTEAFF,TGTGCCAGTAGTACCCCTTGGGGCTCGAACACTGAAGCTTTCTTT
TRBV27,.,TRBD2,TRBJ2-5,CACGRGETQYF,TGTGCCTGCGGGAGAGGAGAGACCCAGTACTTC
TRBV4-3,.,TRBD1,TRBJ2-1,CASTPGQGPYNEQFF,TGCGCCAGCACTCCGGGACAGGGACCTTACAATGAGCAGTTCTTC
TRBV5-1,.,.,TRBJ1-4,CASSLESPTVSEKLFF,TGCGCCAGCAGCTTGGAAAGCCCGACAGTCTCTGAAAAACTGTTTTTT
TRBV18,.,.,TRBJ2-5,CASSRGPQETQYF,TGTGCCAGCTCACGGGGCCCCCAAGAGACCCAGTACTTC
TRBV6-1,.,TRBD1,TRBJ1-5,CASSEGQGRNQPQHF,TGTGCCAGCAGTGAAGGACAGGGACGGAATCAGCCCCAGCATTTT
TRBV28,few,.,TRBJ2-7,CASSRWGRWEQYF,TGTGCCAGCAGTCGCTGGGGGCGGTGGGAGCAGTACTTC
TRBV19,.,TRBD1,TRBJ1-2,CASSWGQGKVYGYTF,TGTGCCAGTAGTTGGGGACAGGGGAAGGTCTATGGCTACACCTTC
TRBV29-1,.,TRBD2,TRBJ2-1,CSVEDWGILTSGSSRPYNEQFF,TGCAGCGTTGAAGATTGGGGAATCTTGACTAGCGGGAGTTCCCGACCCTACAATGAGCAGTTCTTC
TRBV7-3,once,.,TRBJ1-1,CASSQNLAATEAFF,TGTGCCAGCAGCCAAAATTTGGCGGCCACTGAAGCTTTCTTT
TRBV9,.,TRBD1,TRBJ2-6,CASSVDRTGNSGANVLTF,TGTGCCAGCAGCGTAGACCGGACAGGGAACTCTGGGGCCAACGTCCTGACTTTC